The 6 T cell receptor beta chains below all came from one sample that was sequenced in a study of B cell selection in AIRE deficiency. Clones were read by immunoSEQ multiplex PCR, and TCRdb kept only the in-frame ones, dropping some. The sample lists roughly 25,000 clones, 95% to 97% occurring once. The sorted conventional CD4 T cells were gated as CD4+CD127+. Sequenced: conventional CD4+ T cells sorted from PBMCs. These receptors were taken from a human donor with AIRE deficiency.

The chain joins TRBV20-1 to TRBJ2-5, with no clear D. The V end lost 6 bases, the J end lost 6 bases, and 8 bases lay between the germline ends. Germline CDR1 and CDR2: DFQATT and SNEGSKA (reference sequence). There are 10 residues in the CDR3. As DNA, the CDR3 is TGCAGTGCCTCCCGGAAGACCCAGTACTTC. The encoded protein is CSASRKTQYF.

The chain employs TRBV5-1 and TRBJ2-7; D gene unclear. Germline values: CDR1 SGHRS, CDR2 YFSETQ. This CDR3 contains 16 residues. V lost 0 bases to trimming and J lost 2 bases, with 15 bases between them. The CDR3 here is CASSLDPSGTTYEQYF. DNA of the CDR3: TGCGCCAGCAGCTTGGACCCCTCAGGAACAACCTACGAGCAGTACTTC.

The chain links TRBV18 to TRBJ1-4; TRBD1 matches 9 bases. From germline, CDR1 is KGHSH and CDR2 LQKENI. The CDR3 is 15 amino acids. The V gene end was trimmed by 0 bases and the J gene end by 7 bases; junction bases not matched to a gene: 3. CDR3 region: CASSPPTGGTEKLFF. The CDR3 nucleotides are TGTGCCAGCTCACCACCGACAGGGGGTACTGAAAAACTGTTTTTT.

This chain uses TRBV27 with TRBJ2-1; no reliable D call. The CDR3 has 15 residues. Trimming shortened V by 7 bases and J by 2 bases, and 15 bases separated the two germline ends. The germline V gene has CDR1 MNHEY and CDR2 SMNVEV (reference sequence). The CDR3 spells CASTRLPKTYNEQFF. CDR3 nucleotides: TGTGCCAGCACCAGGCTCCCTAAGACCTACAATGAGCAGTTCTTC.

This clone appeared a few times. The J gene is TRBJ1-3, the V gene TRBV7-8; D gene uncertain. V dropped 0 bases and J dropped 0 bases, with 12 bases sitting between them. Germline CDR1 SGHVS, CDR2 FQNEAQ. The CDR3 covers 17 residues. The CDR3 protein is CASSLASPRLSGNTIYF. For the CDR3, the DNA is TGTGCCAGCAGCTTAGCGTCACCCAGACTCTCTGGAAACACCATATATTTT.

The J gene is TRBJ2-5, the V gene TRBV9; possible D gene TRBD2, 6 bases. In germline, CDR1 is SGDLS, CDR2 YYNGEE. V shed 0 bases and J shed 1 base, with 13 bases lying between them. The CDR3 covers 16 residues. CDR3 protein: CASSVALGGSQETQYF. The CDR3, as DNA: TGTGCCAGCAGCGTAGCTCTTGGGGGGTCCCAAGAGACCCAGTACTTC.